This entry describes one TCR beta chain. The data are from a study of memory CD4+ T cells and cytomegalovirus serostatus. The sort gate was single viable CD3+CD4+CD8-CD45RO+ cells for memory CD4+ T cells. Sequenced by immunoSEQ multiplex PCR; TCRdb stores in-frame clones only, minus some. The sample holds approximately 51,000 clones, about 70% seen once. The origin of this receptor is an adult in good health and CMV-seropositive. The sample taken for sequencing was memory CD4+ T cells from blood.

CDR3 DNA: TGTGCCAGCCGAACCGGGCTTAGCTACACCTTC. It encodes CASRTGLSYTF. The rearrangement joins TRBV7-2 to TRBJ1-2, with unresolved D. Germline V gives CDR1 SGHTA, CDR2 FQGNSA. Trimming removed 8 bases at V and 9 bases at J, with 13 bases between. The CDR3 is 11 residues long.